The 13 T cell receptor beta chains in this list originate from one sample, sequenced in a study of T-cell memory formation after mild COVID-19. TCRdb passed the 5' RACE reads through MiXCR, listing each CDR3 protein once. This sample yields over 350,000 distinct CDR3 sequences, of which 24% are seen a single time; about 8.7% belongs to the top ten. Sequences were obtained from PBMCs or a T cell subset sorted from them (not recorded which). These receptors all come from an adult woman who had mild COVID-19 (a few samples of this study predate the infection). Cell type and time point are not known.

This chain uses TRBV9 with TRBJ1-2; D perhaps matches TRBD1 (6 bases). Trimming stripped 1 base from V and 6 bases from J, with 13 bases between. There are 14 residues in the CDR3. The germline V gene encodes CDR1 SGDLS and CDR2 YYNGEE. CDR3 sequence reads: CASSVSDSFHGYTF. The CDR3 DNA follows: TGTGCCAGCAGCGTATCGGACAGTTTCCATGGCTACACCTTC.

This clonotype was counted between two and nine times. J is TRBJ2-5 and V is TRBV6-5; no reliable D call. Germline loops: CDR1 MNHEY, CDR2 SVGAGI. The CDR3 is 13 amino acids. V was shortened by 0 bases and J by 4 bases, with 6 bases between the two germline ends. The CDR3 DNA is TGTGCCAGCAGTTACTCGAGGTCAGAGACCCAGTACTTC. Translating it yields CASSYSRSETQYF.

The V call is TRBV20-1, the J call TRBJ2-5; 7 nucleotides line up with TRBD2. The CDR3 contains 14 residues. Germline CDR1 is DFQATT and CDR2 is SNEGSKA (reference sequence). J lost 4 bases, V lost 6 bases, and 11 bases had no gene match. Written as DNA, the CDR3 is TGCAGTGCAGAAAGGGAGGGTCCCACAGAGACCCAGTACTTC. This translates into CSAEREGPTETQYF.

This clonotype was seen a handful of times. Mismatch with germline at one junction end may stem from a read error. The V call is TRBV7-7, the J call TRBJ2-5; 7 bases are a match to TRBD1. Per the germline V gene, CDR1 is SSHAT and CDR2 is FNYEAQ (reference sequence). The CDR3 has 13 amino acids. The CDR3 loop reads CASSQDRQETQYF. CDR3 DNA sequence: TGTGCTAGCAGCCAGGACAGGCAAGAGACCCAGTACTTC.

This rearrangement joins TRBV5-1 to TRBJ2-3, with D hard to call. V lost 3 bases and J 0 bases, leaving 8 bases between the germline ends. CDR3 length equals 14 residues. Germline CDR1 reads SGHRS; CDR2 reads YFSETQ. The CDR3 DNA reads as TGCGCCAGCAGCTCGGACCGGAGCACAGATACGCAGTATTTT. Amino acid sequence: CASSSDRSTDTQYF.

This chain uses TRBV7-6 with TRBJ2-7, with TRBD1 matching over 8 bases. Germline V gene data show CDR1 as SGHVS and CDR2 as FNYEAQ. This CDR3 is built from 13 residues. Trimming cost V 5 bases and J 5 bases; bases outside gene matches: 5. The CDR3 loop is CASSRDRSDEQYF. CDR3 DNA sequence: TGTGCCAGCAGCCGGGACAGGTCCGACGAGCAGTACTTC.

J is TRBJ2-6 and V is TRBV6-5; D is undetermined. V lost 2 bases, J lost 0 bases, and 8 bases lay in between. Germline V CDR1 and CDR2: MNHEY, SVGAGI. CDR3 size: 16 residues. The CDR3 nucleotides are TGTGCCAGCAGTTACGGTCGGTTCTCTGGGGCCAACGTCCTGACTTTC. It yields the protein CASSYGRFSGANVLTF.

The rearrangement uses TRBV6-2 or TRBV6-3 and TRBJ1-2; D is possibly TRBD1 (5 bases). V lost 0 bases, J lost 6 bases, and 17 bases lay in between. The CDR3 extends over 16 amino acids. Per the germline V gene, CDR1 is MNHEY and CDR2 is SVGEGT. The CDR3 nucleotides are TGTGCCAGCAGTTACTCTGGGAACCGGGACCCCCATGGCTACACCTTC. This gives the protein CASSYSGNRDPHGYTF.

This clonotype was found a few times. The J gene is TRBJ2-1, the V gene TRBV7-9, with D possibly TRBD2 on 5 matching bases. V dropped 5 bases and J dropped 4 bases, with 18 bases sitting between them. This CDR3 has 16 residues. Germline CDR1 reads SEHNR; CDR2 reads FQNEAQ (reference sequence). The CDR3: CASSPLPGSSYNEQFF. The CDR3 DNA is TGTGCCAGCAGCCCCCTCCCGGGAAGTTCTTACAATGAGCAGTTCTTC.

This chain joins TRBV12-3 or TRBV12-4 and TRBJ1-2; 12 bases align to TRBD1. Germline trimming cut 3 bases from V and 5 bases from J; bases unmatched to any gene: 13. CDR3 length: 18 amino acids. CDR3 sequence (DNA): TGTGCCAGCAGTTTGGCCGGGGGACAGGGGGCCTTGGGTTATGGCTACACCTTC. Its translation: CASSLAGGQGALGYGYTF.

The chain links TRBV12-3 or TRBV12-4 to TRBJ2-1; D uncertain. Between the trimmed V and J ends, which lost 5 bases and 8 bases, there was a span of 10 bases. The CDR3 runs 12 residues. The CDR3 is CASSPRWDEQFF. The CDR3 DNA reads as TGTGCCAGCAGTCCTAGGTGGGATGAGCAGTTCTTC.

The V call is TRBV12-3 or TRBV12-4, the J call TRBJ2-5; 9 bases fit TRBD1. Unmatched junction bases numbered 0, after V lost 1 base and J lost 3 bases. CDR3 length: 14 amino acids. The CDR3 region has the DNA TGTGCCAGCAGTTTAGGGACAGGGGAAGAGACCCAGTACTTC. Translation: CASSLGTGEETQYF.

This clonotype was seen more than once but under ten times. The chain recombines TRBV5-1 with TRBJ2-2; 9 positions agree with TRBD1. This CDR3 has 15 residues. The trim removed 4 bases at V and 7 bases at J, leaving 8 bases unmatched. In germline, CDR1 is SGHRS, CDR2 YFSETQ. CDR3 in DNA: TGCGCCAGCAGCCCCCGGGACAGGGTCGGCGGGGAGCTGTTTTTT. Amino acid sequence: CASSPRDRVGGELFF.